The 16 T cell receptor beta chains below were found in one sample sequenced in a study of cytomegalovirus exposure and HLA in healthy donors. Measured with immunoSEQ multiplex PCR; TCRdb has only the in-frame clones, and not every one. Of 82,000 or so clones in the sample, roughly 94% are singletons; the top ten hold nearly 0.7%. The specimen was PBMCs. These receptors all come from a woman aged 18 to 35 in good health and CMV-seronegative.

The chain joins TRBV7-2 to TRBJ2-6; perhaps TRBD1 as D (6 bases). CDR3 length: 16 amino acids. V was cut by 6 bases and J by 0 bases, with 12 bases left in between. From germline, CDR1 is SGHTA and CDR2 FQGNSA. CDR3 DNA sequence: TGTGCCAGCAGTCGACAGGCCCTCTCTGGGGCCAACGTCCTGACTTTC. This gives the protein CASSRQALSGANVLTF.

This chain uses TRBV6-6 with TRBJ1-2; TRBD1 is a possible D gene (5 bases). There are 14 residues in the CDR3. Trimming took off 2 bases at V and 3 bases at J, with 10 bases between the two ends. CDR1 is MNHNY, CDR2 SVGAGI, per germline (reference sequence). The CDR3 DNA follows: TGTGCCAGCAGTTACCCCACAGGAGACTATGGCTACACCTTC. It translates to CASSYPTGDYGYTF.

This chain links TRBV18 with TRBJ2-3, with TRBD1 matching over 7 bases. The V and J ends lost 5 bases and 0 bases, in that order; junction bases with no gene match: 8. This CDR3 comprises 16 residues. From germline, CDR1 is KGHSH and CDR2 LQKENI. The CDR3 loop is CASSTAWDSSTDTQYF. The CDR3 DNA is TGTGCCAGCTCAACCGCTTGGGACAGTAGCACAGATACGCAGTATTTT.

This chain links TRBV5-4 with TRBJ2-7; 8 bases match TRBD1. This CDR3 contains 15 residues. CDR1 is SGHNT and CDR2 is YYREEE in the germline V gene (reference sequence). The V segment lost 4 bases and the J segment 7 bases; nucleotides outside the gene matches: 13. The DNA of the CDR3 is TGTGCCAGCAGCCCCGGCTGGACAGGGATCAGGGAGCAGTACTTC. Protein product: CASSPGWTGIREQYF.

V is TRBV18 and J is TRBJ1-2; 7 bases are a match to TRBD1. Germline V lookup: CDR1 KGHSH, CDR2 LQKENI. The V segment lost 2 bases and the J segment 9 bases; nucleotides outside the gene matches: 3. This CDR3 has 12 residues. CDR3 residues: CASSPGTESYTF. The CDR3 DNA follows: TGTGCCAGCTCACCAGGGACAGAGAGCTACACCTTC.

The V call is TRBV6-5, the J call TRBJ1-1, with a possible D match to TRBD1 (6 bases). The CDR3 length is 13 residues. Germline V gene lookup returns CDR1 MNHEY and CDR2 SVGAGI. V was shortened by 6 bases and J by 8 bases, with 16 bases between the two germline ends. The CDR3 coding sequence is TGTGCCAGCAGGCTGGGGGGGACATCCGAAGCTTTCTTT. It translates to CASRLGGTSEAFF.

The chain has TRBV7-2 and TRBJ2-3, with a possible D match to TRBD2 (5 bases). CDR3 length: 15 amino acids. The V end was cut by 5 bases, the J end by 0 bases, with 12 bases between. Germline values: CDR1 SGHTA, CDR2 FQGNSA. CDR3 nucleotide sequence: TGTGCCAGCAGCGAGGAGGCACCTAGCACAGATACGCAGTATTTT. This sequence encodes CASSEEAPSTDTQYF.

This clone was seen more than once but under ten times. The V gene is TRBV6-5, the J gene TRBJ2-5, with 7 bases lining up with TRBD1. The CDR3 has 14 amino acids. V gave up 6 bases and J gave up 3 bases; unmatched junction bases: 7. Germline V lookup: CDR1 MNHEY, CDR2 SVGAGI. The CDR3 DNA follows: TGTGCCAGCAGCCACCGGGACAGAAAAGAGACCCAGTACTTC. Translation: CASSHRDRKETQYF.

The rearrangement joins TRBV6-1 to TRBJ2-1, with 8 bases aligning to TRBD1. This CDR3 spans 15 amino acids. The V and J ends lost 6 bases and 6 bases, in that order; junction bases with no gene match: 10. Per germline, CDR1 MNHNS and CDR2 SASEGT. CDR3 nucleotide sequence: TGTGCCAGCAGAGACAGGGGTCACTTTGGCAATGAGCAGTTCTTC. Its protein is CASRDRGHFGNEQFF.

This chain links TRBV9 with TRBJ2-5, with D possibly matching TRBD1 (6 bases). The J call is in doubt because the DNA end fits TRBJ2-7 better. This CDR3 has 15 residues. Germline V lookup: CDR1 SGDLS, CDR2 YYNGEE. This CDR3 is CASSVTWDTSYEQYF. The CDR3, as DNA: TGTGCCAGCAGCGTTACTTGGGACACCAGCTACGAGCAGTACTTC.

The chain employs TRBV19 and TRBJ1-1; D ambiguous. Germline loops: CDR1 LNHDA, CDR2 SQIVND (reference sequence). This CDR3 region has 12 residues. With 5 bases removed from V and 6 bases from J, the gap between germline ends came to 10 bases. The CDR3 region has the DNA TGTGCCAGTAGTCCGGGAGTTCCTGAAGCTTTCTTT. It encodes CASSPGVPEAFF.

This sequence joins TRBV4-1 and TRBJ2-1; 10 nucleotides match TRBD2. Germline V lookup: CDR1 MGHRA, CDR2 YSYEKL. The CDR3 extends over 15 amino acids. Trimming cost V 1 base and J 8 bases; bases outside gene matches: 5. DNA of the CDR3: TGCGCCAGCAGCCAAGTGCCTAGCGGGAGCGATGAGCAGTTCTTC. The encoded protein is CASSQVPSGSDEQFF.

The V and J genes are TRBV30 and TRBJ2-1; 9 bases map to TRBD1. The CDR3 extends over 16 amino acids. With V trimmed by 5 bases and J by 0 bases, 8 bases remained unmatched. Germline CDR1 reads GTSNPN; CDR2 reads SVGIG (reference sequence). The CDR3 nucleotides are TGTGCCTGGCAGGGCTACAGGGGGCGCTCCTACAATGAGCAGTTCTTC. The encoded protein is CAWQGYRGRSYNEQFF.

DNA of the CDR3: TGTGCCAGCAGCCAGGGGGACGTAACCTACGAGCAGTACTTC. Translating it yields CASSQGDVTYEQYF. This rearrangement joins TRBV7-9 to TRBJ2-7, with TRBD1 matching over 7 bases. In germline, CDR1 is SEHNR, CDR2 FQNEAQ (reference sequence). V shed 5 bases and J 2 bases; nucleotides not matched to a gene: 6. There are 14 residues in the CDR3.

The V and J genes are TRBV5-6 and TRBJ2-7; 7 nucleotides match TRBD1. Germline V gene data show CDR1 as SGHDT and CDR2 as YYEEEE. Germline trimming cut 5 bases from V and 5 bases from J; bases unmatched to any gene: 4. CDR3 length: 12 residues. This chain's CDR3 is CASSGQAHEQYF. The DNA for the CDR3 is TGTGCCAGCAGTGGACAGGCTCACGAGCAGTACTTC. Filled out from reference TRBV5-6 and TRBJ2-7, the complete variable domain reads DAGVTQSPTHLIKTRGQQVTLRCSPKSGHDTVSWYQQALGQGPQFIFQYYEEEERQRGNFPDRFSGHQFPNYSSELNVNALLLGDSALYLCASSGQAHEQYFGPGTRLTVT.

The CDR3 DNA follows: TGCGCCAGCAGCCAGACGGTGGCGGGGGTAGGGACAGATACGCAGTATTTT. Protein sequence: CASSQTVAGVGTDTQYF. J is TRBJ2-3 and V is TRBV4-1; 7 nucleotides line up with TRBD2. This CDR3 is built from 17 residues. V lost 3 bases to trimming and J lost 3 bases; unmatched junction nucleotides: 12. CDR1 is MGHRA, CDR2 YSYEKL, per germline.